The source of this T cell receptor beta chain is a study of chemoradiotherapy in HPV16-positive cancers. Whole-study findings and limits: The functional HPV-specific definition rests on just a couple of HPV16-positive patients. Better recurrence-free survival went with HPV-responsive T-cell expansion in HPV16-positive patients.

This clone was recorded once. As yet, its antigen is unknown. The CDR3 loop spans 15 amino acids. Germline V CDR1 and CDR2: MNHNS, SASEGT. With V trimmed by 8 bases and J by 4 bases, 9 bases remained unmatched. This table comes from immunoSEQ multiplex PCR, and its TCRdb copy is limited to in-frame clones, with some not included. Seen here are about 35,000 clones, roughly 90% observed once, and the top ten hold approximately 3.6%. This chain connects TRBV6-1 to TRBJ1-4; the match to TRBD1 covers 8 bases. The clonotype comes from a human donor with HPV-associated anogenital cancer. The source material was blood, sampled from a patient who underwent chemoradiotherapy. CDR3 bases: TGTGCCAGCCAGAGGACAGGGTTACTTAATGAAAAACTGTTTTTT. The encoded protein is CASQRTGLLNEKLFF.